This paragraph covers one TCR beta chain sequence. The antigen remains undetermined. Unique molecular identifiers were carried by the TCR beta cDNA libraries. TCRdb analysed the PCR reads with MiXCR anew, one entry per CDR3 protein. Among about 820,000 distinct CDR3 sequences, about 53% were seen once, and the ten largest hold around 4.5%. The data derive from a study of post-analysis software for immune sequencing data. Study summary: Progressive-relapsing, secondary progressive and relapsing-remitting multiple sclerosis were among the disease courses included. Notes on the study in general: TRBV5-6, TRBV5-1 and TRBV20-1 belonged to a set of roughly 5 TRBV segments that were more frequent in patients than controls. Among multiple sclerosis patients, normalized Chao1 diversity was significantly below that of controls. Clustering by F measure revealed strong co-clustering among samples prepared together in one batch.

CDR3 length: 13 residues. CDR1 MGHRA and CDR2 YSYEKL come from the germline V gene. V dropped 4 bases and J dropped 6 bases, with 10 bases sitting between them. The rearrangement joins TRBV4-1 to TRBJ1-5; D is ambiguous. The sequence was collected from a girl aged 5 to 17 with multiple sclerosis. What was sequenced was blood. CDR3 DNA: TGCGCCAGCAGCCTCCTCCCGCTTCAGCCCCAGCATTTT. Amino acid sequence: CASSLLPLQPQHF.